This T cell receptor beta chain was recorded in a study of T cell responses to AZD1222 COVID-19 vaccine (dated by TCRdb to 2020 to 2023). With respect to the entire study: AZD1222 recipients given second doses at about 4 weeks or at about 12 weeks were pooled, since spike-specific TCR depth and breadth were not found to differ between the two schedules. Trial participants were enrolled by age into subgroups of 18-55, 56-69 and 70-plus years, and about 150, 27 and 61 TCR-sequenced participants, respectively, were included in these subgroups. TCR sequencing was performed for about 250 trial participants, of whom about 210 were given two doses of AZD1222 and around 25 were given two doses of MenACWY control vaccine. Summary of the overall study and its limitations: Nearly half of unique spike-specific TCRs reportedly recognized epitopes outside regions mutated in the B.1.351 and B.1.1.7 variants. Participants were mostly white British, with more females than males. The authors suggested clonal diversity may have been underestimated. Because no day 14 peak-response samples were available, repertoires were characterized only after the peak T cell response. In the small 56-69-year group, the increase in depth fell short of significance, most likely because of low power. Vaccine-associated CD4 TCRs spanned the whole spike protein, with dominant responses in regions 160-218 and 743-854. Conclusions about previously exposed vaccinees were limited because only six AZD1222 recipients were SARS-CoV-2 seropositive at baseline. After two AZD1222 doses, spike-specific TCR breadth and depth were significantly higher than at day 0 and than in MenACWY recipients.

Trimming at the junction amounts to 6 bases on V and 7 bases on J, and the germline ends lie 10 bases apart. From the cysteine up to the phenylalanine, the CDR3 has a length of 12 residues. Only the CDR3 portion is preserved as DNA: 36 bases, with reading frame beginning at the first base. CDR1 and CDR2 were assigned from the germline V gene as MDHEN and SYDVKM. A note on this clone: The target of this receptor is not known. Nothing much larger sits one base from this clone, and base qualities are not available.

The time point label on this specimen signifies: baseline before first vaccination. Vaccinee samples were obtained from the UK trials COV001 and COV002, which included a single-blind randomized controlled phase 2/3 trial of AZD1222 (ChAdOx1 nCoV-19) in healthy adults. For TCRbeta chain sequencing, PBMC samples were collected from trial participants at day 0 and at day 28 after the second dose. The CDR3 regions of human TCRbeta chains were analyzed by immunosequencing. The paper's processing steps were these. TCRs in the repertoires were matched against a reference library of SARS-CoV-2-specific TCRs that had been generated with the MIRA antigen-specificity platform. Breadth was defined as the fraction of unique TCRs that were SARS-CoV-2-associated. Depth was defined as the fraction of total T cells that were SARS-CoV-2-associated. Using the MIRA data, each spike-specific TCR was assigned both to the spike region to which the TCR was reactive and to a CD4 or CD8 class. Log10-transformed breadth and depth values were compared by one-way ANOVA with Sidak's multiple comparisons tests. What TCRdb holds here is the immuneACCESS table cut down to in-frame rearrangements. Part of the clones is not present; checked against another copy, under half of the missing clones reflect an unresolved V gene, and the others are unexplained. V and J calls and clone size are copied from that table; D and trimming were computed from the DNA. Across this sample there are 90,000 to 150,000 clones, with about 90% seen only once. Under 9% of the sample rests with the top ten.

The source of this sequence is an adult in good health. The rearranged segments are TRBV28 and TRBJ1-5; 6 matching bases give a weak D call of TRBD1. The source was peripheral blood, collected on day 0 of AZD1222 vaccination. The DNA sequence reads TGTGCCAGCAGCCAGGGGTACCAGCCCCAGCATTTT. Translation gives CASSQGYQPQHF.